The 22 T cell receptor beta chains listed next were all sequenced from one sample in a study of sequential checkpoint blockade in melanoma. The table came from immunoSEQ multiplex PCR; TCRdb's copy has only in-frame clones and leaves some out. The data show about 35,000 clones, approximately 84% seen once. Treatment given: randomized to nivolumab then ipilimumab (arm A) or the reverse (arm B). Here the sequenced sample was CD8+ T cells sorted from blood (inferred from file names), taken from a patient given nivolumab and ipilimumab in sequence. The receptors originated from a human donor with melanoma.

The V call is TRBV4-1, the J call TRBJ2-5; 12 nucleotides line up with TRBD2. CDR1 and CDR2 (germline): MGHRA, YSYEKL. The CDR3 is 16 amino acids. Losses at the gene ends were 3 bases for V and 4 bases for J; bases not matched to a gene: 6. The CDR3: CASSHSPTSGRETQYF. CDR3 in DNA: TGCGCCAGCAGCCATTCCCCGACTAGCGGGAGAGAGACCCAGTACTTC.

This chain joins TRBV2 and TRBJ2-7; weak D call: TRBD2 (5 bases). V was trimmed by 4 bases and J by 12 bases, leaving 16 bases between them. CDR3 length: 12 residues. CDR1 and CDR2 from the germline V gene are SNHLY and FYNNEI. This CDR3 reads CASSAPGNQLYF. CDR3 sequence (DNA): TGTGCCAGCAGTGCCCCGGGAAACCAGTTGTACTTC. The full variable domain, rest sourced from reference TRBV2 and TRBJ2-7, is EPEVTQTPSHQVTQMGQEVILRCVPISNHLYFYWYRQILGQKVEFLVSFYNNEISEKSEIFDDQFSVERPDGSNFTLKIRSTKLEDSAMYFCASSAPGNQLYFGPGTRLTVT.

The chain employs TRBV27 and TRBJ1-4; 11 nucleotides agree with TRBD1. The CDR3 consists of 16 residues. V shed 8 bases, J shed 2 bases, and the junction held 7 bases outside the gene matches. CDR1 and CDR2 from the germline V gene are MNHEY and SMNVEV (reference sequence). CDR3 protein: CASGTGGFRTNEKLFF. DNA for the CDR3: TGTGCCAGCGGGACAGGGGGGTTCAGGACTAATGAAAAACTGTTTTTT.

This clone was seen only once. At one boundary the junction diverges from the germline segment, which might be a read error. The J gene is TRBJ2-7, the V gene TRBV15; weak D call: TRBD2 (6 bases). Per the germline V gene, CDR1 is LNHNV and CDR2 is YYDKDF (reference sequence). The CDR3 length is 14 residues. The CDR3 spells CAASRGQEGGEQYF. CDR3 DNA: TGTGCCGCCAGCAGAGGCCAGGAGGGAGGCGAGCAGTACTTC.

The chain carries TRBV19 and TRBJ2-7; tentative D call: TRBD2 (5 bases). Trimming removed 5 bases at V and 5 bases at J, with 7 bases between. The germline V gene has CDR1 LNHDA and CDR2 SQIVND (reference sequence). The CDR3 covers 11 residues. The CDR3 DNA reads as TGTGCCAGTAGTTTCGGGAACGAGCAGTACTTC. Translation gives CASSFGNEQYF.

The CDR3 here is CASSGGYRVPHTGNTIYF. In nucleotides, the CDR3 is TGTGCCAGCAGCGGGGGATACAGGGTCCCTCACACCGGAAACACCATATATTTT. This chain joins TRBV9 and TRBJ1-3, with D possibly TRBD1 on 6 matching bases. The CDR3 contains 18 residues. The germline V and J ends were trimmed by 3 bases and 4 bases, with 23 bases remaining between them. Germline loops: CDR1 SGDLS, CDR2 YYNGEE.

This clone was picked up one time. The CDR3 loop reads CARGRTVTNSYEQYF. DNA for the CDR3: TGTGCCAGGGGACGGACAGTCACTAATTCCTACGAGCAGTACTTC. This chain joins TRBV6-5 and TRBJ2-5, with D tentatively TRBD1 (6 bases). Near its end, the DNA agrees better with TRBJ2-7, so the J call may be wrong. CDR3 length: 15 residues. Germline V gene data show CDR1 as MNHEY and CDR2 as SVGAGI.

This clone was detected only a few times. Other DNA sequences in the same sample also yield this CDR3. V usage is TRBV2 and J usage is TRBJ2-5; the D is unclear. The CDR3 loop spans 11 amino acids. Looked up from germline, CDR1 is SNHLY and CDR2 is FYNNEI. V was pared by 2 bases and J by 4 bases, with 2 bases between. CDR3 amino acids: CASSELETQYF. CDR3 DNA sequence: TGTGCCAGCAGTGAACTAGAGACCCAGTACTTC.

The rearrangement links TRBV6-6 to TRBJ2-5; 9 bases agree with TRBD2. The germline gives CDR1 MNHNY, CDR2 SVGAGI (reference sequence). J was trimmed by 2 bases and V by 2 bases; bases with no gene match: 6. This CDR3 region has 16 residues. The CDR3 sequence is CASSYEVAGAQETQYF. The CDR3 nucleotides are TGTGCCAGCAGTTACGAGGTAGCGGGGGCTCAAGAGACCCAGTACTTC.

The chain combines TRBV2 with TRBJ1-1; a weak D match, TRBD1 (5 bases). CDR1 and CDR2 from the germline V gene are SNHLY and FYNNEI. The CDR3 has 14 amino acids. The V gene lost 7 bases and the J gene lost 4 bases, with 16 bases spanning the gap. This CDR3 reads CASKLSGGSTEAFF. CDR3 DNA: TGTGCCAGCAAGCTCTCGGGGGGGAGCACTGAAGCTTTCTTT.

The V gene is TRBV30, the J gene TRBJ1-6; TRBD1 agrees at 9 bases. CDR1 GTSNPN and CDR2 SVGIG come from the germline V gene (reference sequence). The CDR3 runs to 17 residues. Losses at the gene ends were 0 bases for V and 1 base for J; bases not matched to a gene: 4. The CDR3 protein is CAWSVGTGRSYNSPLHF. The DNA of the CDR3 is TGTGCCTGGAGTGTAGGGACAGGGAGATCCTATAATTCACCCCTCCACTTT.

This chain's CDR3 is CASSDRGRDAKNIQYF. The DNA for the CDR3 is TGTGCCAGCAGTGACAGGGGGCGAGATGCCAAAAACATTCAGTACTTC. The genes are TRBV27 and TRBJ2-4; TRBD1 matches 10 bases. This CDR3 is 16 amino acids long. Germline loops: CDR1 MNHEY, CDR2 SMNVEV (reference sequence). J lost 1 base, V lost 5 bases, and 5 bases had no gene match.

This clone has just one count. This chain links TRBV7-8 with TRBJ2-1, with 12 bases lining up with TRBD2. Germline V CDR1 and CDR2: SGHVS, FQNEAQ. This CDR3 is 15 amino acids long. The junction had 2 bases not matched to a gene; V was cut back by 5 bases and J by 3 bases. CDR3 loop: CASSETSGGYNEQFF. The CDR3 DNA sequence: TGTGCCAGCAGCGAGACTAGCGGGGGCTACAATGAGCAGTTCTTC.

The V gene is TRBV2, the J gene TRBJ2-7; 8 bases are a match to TRBD2. The trim removed 4 bases at V and 6 bases at J, leaving 11 bases unmatched. The CDR3 sequence is 15 residues long. CDR1 is SNHLY and CDR2 is FYNNEI in the germline V gene. CDR3 sequence reads: CASSGFGTRWSEQYF. In DNA, the CDR3 is TGTGCCAGCAGTGGCTTCGGGACTAGATGGTCCGAGCAGTACTTC.

The gene calls are TRBV19 and TRBJ2-3; D is perhaps TRBD2 (5 bases). Germline values: CDR1 LNHDA, CDR2 SQIVND (reference sequence). This CDR3 comprises 15 residues. V was shortened by 5 bases and J by 6 bases, with 18 bases between the two germline ends. This CDR3 is CASSHVPTGMDTQYF. CDR3 nucleotides: TGTGCCAGTAGTCACGTACCCACGGGAATGGATACGCAGTATTTT.

This chain joins TRBV5-1 and TRBJ2-1, with 11 positions matching TRBD2. This CDR3 contains 15 residues. The trim removed 4 bases at V and 5 bases at J, leaving 5 bases unmatched. Germline-derived CDR1 and CDR2 are SGHRS and YFSETQ. This chain's CDR3 is CASSETSGVHNEQFF. The DNA of the CDR3 is TGCGCCAGCAGCGAGACTAGCGGGGTTCACAATGAGCAGTTCTTC.

This clone showed up just once. The chain uses TRBV5-1 and TRBJ2-7; D perhaps matches TRBD2 (5 bases). Germline CDR1 and CDR2: SGHRS and YFSETQ. This CDR3 has 14 residues. The ends were cut back, 2 bases at V and 1 base at J, with 10 bases in the middle. In DNA, the CDR3 is TGCGCCAGCAGCTTCGCGGGTGAGTCCTACGAGCAGTACTTC. As protein: CASSFAGESYEQYF.

Note on this clone: The junction does not match germline at one end; this may be a read error. The V gene is TRBV4-1, the J gene TRBJ2-7; possibly TRBD1 for D (5 bases). CDR3 length: 15 amino acids. CDR1 is MGHRA and CDR2 is YSYEKL in the germline V gene. The CDR3 nucleotides read TGCGCCAGCAGCCAAGTTTACCTAGGGGTTTACGGGCAGTACTTC. This gives the protein CASSQVYLGVYGQYF.

The chain combines TRBV6-5 with TRBJ1-3, with TRBD1 as a possible D gene (5 bases). The CDR3 spans 13 residues. Trimming cost V 6 bases and J 6 bases, with 12 bases left between them. CDR1 is MNHEY, CDR2 SVGAGI, per germline. The CDR3 sequence is CASRGGAENTIYF. In nucleotides, the CDR3 is TGTGCCAGCAGGGGAGGGGCGGAAAACACCATATATTTT.

This clone was recorded once. The J gene is TRBJ1-5, the V gene TRBV6-1; 7 bases align to TRBD1. In germline, CDR1 is MNHNS, CDR2 SASEGT. The CDR3 is 14 amino acids. With V trimmed by 8 bases and J by 6 bases, 10 bases remained unmatched. CDR3 loop: CASGTGALSQPQHF. The DNA for the CDR3 is TGTGCCAGCGGAACAGGGGCTTTAAGTCAGCCCCAGCATTTT.

V is TRBV27 and J is TRBJ2-7; a weak D match, TRBD1 (8 bases). Deletions cut 7 bases from V and 1 base from J, with 20 bases between. The CDR3 consists of 16 residues. CDR1 and CDR2 (germline): MNHEY, SMNVEV (reference sequence). CDR3 nucleotide sequence: TGTGCCAGCACTTTCACAGCGGGACAGGTGTCCTACGAGCAGTACTTC. Translated: CASTFTAGQVSYEQYF.

This sequence joins TRBV15 and TRBJ1-2, with D perhaps matching TRBD1 (6 bases). V lost 5 bases to trimming and J lost 8 bases, with 15 bases between them. This CDR3 spans 13 amino acids. Germline V gene data show CDR1 as LNHNV and CDR2 as YYDKDF (reference sequence). CDR3 nucleotide sequence: TGTGCCACCAGCTTGACAGGTCCGGAGGGCTACACCTTC. The encoded protein is CATSLTGPEGYTF. The whole variable domain, remainder taken from reference TRBV15 and TRBJ1-2, is DAMVIQNPRYQVTQFGKPVTLSCSQTLNHNVMYWYQQKSSQAPKLLFHYYDKDFNNEADTPDNFQSRRPNTSFCFLDIRSPGLGDTAMYLCATSLTGPEGYTFGSGTRLTVV.